This T cell receptor (beta chain) comes out of a study of blood T cell repertoires in COVID-19 (dated by TCRdb to about 2020). For the study in its entirety: Samples covering the acute and convalescent phases of COVID-19 were provided by collaborators in the United States, Italy and Spain. The prospective study material was composed of cDNA or gDNA derived from T cells, B-cell-depleted T cells, or PBMCs. Subjects who had been exposed to COVID-19, were actively infected with it, or had recovered from it provided the deeply sampled blood TCRbeta repertoires that made up the dataset. The repertoires were made available in a free public database intended to serve as a resource for research on the immune response to SARS-CoV-2. The samples were drawn from two sources: the first 160 participants of the ongoing ImmuneRACE study, and 1,254 subjects contributed by 6 global collaborators. The sample metadata nearly always contained a de-identified subject ID, COVID-19 status, age in years and sex. Where available, HLA class I and class II types were obtained from metadata supplied by the sample provider rather than from assay-based typing. What the authors observed across the whole study: How much clinical and demographic metadata was included differed by source and by participant, and the metadata was provided uncurated.

Collaborating institutions collected whole blood in K2EDTA tubes following their own protocols. For TCRbeta analysis, collaborators shipped samples as frozen whole blood, isolated PBMCs, or DNA extracted from either of those sample types. Concerning this clone: It has no known antigen specificity. No base quality values were provided; no much bigger clone lies one nucleotide off.

The immunoSEQ Assay, a bias-controlled multiplex PCR, was used to amplify TCRbeta CDR3 regions from genomic DNA. In the paper's pipeline: The number of nucleated cells in each sample was estimated by amplification of reference gene primers within the assay. To quantify the absolute abundance of each unique TCRbeta CDR3 rearrangement, sequence reads were collapsed and filtered. For each sample, productive Simpson clonality was calculated as the square root of Simpson's diversity index over productive rearrangements. TCRdb obtained this table from immuneACCESS and retained in-frame rearrangements with V and J assigned. These tables miss some clones; where compared with another copy, unresolved V genes account for less than half of the shortfall, and the remainder is unexplained. Clone size and V and J calls were adopted from that table, with D and trimming inferred from the DNA. The sample profile shows 100,000 or so clones; 85% to 90% of them were found once. The top ten constitute under 4.5% of the sample.

Including cysteine and phenylalanine, the CDR3 has 15 amino acids. Only CDR3 DNA is held: 45 bases, read in frame from base 1. V was cut back by 0 bases and J by 0 bases, leaving a gap of 7 bases between them. The CDR1 and CDR2 encoded by the germline V gene are SGHRS and YFSETQ. The TCR comes from a man aged 50-59 years with acute or convalescent COVID-19. Source material: peripheral blood. The chain uses TRBV5-1 and TRBJ2-1; the D gene is unclear. The DNA reads TGCGCCAGCAGCTTGGAGTCAGGCTCCTACAATGAGCAGTTCTTC. Translated, it gives CASSLESGSYNEQFF. Reference TRBV5-1 and TRBJ2-1 genes cover what lies past the CDR3, so the full variable domain is KAGVTQTPRYLIKTRGQQVTLSCSPISGHRSVSWYQQTPGQGLQFLFEYFSETQRNKGNFPGRFSGRQFSNSRSEMNVSTLELGDSALYLCASSLESGSYNEQFFGPGTRLTVL.